This T cell receptor (beta chain) was documented in a study of vaccination and CD4 T cells after COVID-19. About the research overall: Median time from COVID diagnosis to post-COVID sampling was 101 days (35 to 161). Notes on the study in general: In median terms, SARS-CoV-2-reactive clonotypes went from about 20 to 38, a nonsignificant rise.

Noted treatment: roughly 10-day PBMC culture with coronavirus spike peptide pools or control peptides (ViraFEST assay). PBMC cultures, at approximately 2 million cells per well, received 8 to 10 IU/ml IL-2 and about 10 ug/ml peptide pools. The Oncomine TCR Beta short-read assay was applied to DNA of cultured CD4+ T cells. TCRdb re-called the PCR reads through MiXCR, storing one row per CDR3 protein. The sample has about 15,000 distinct CDR3 sequences; 43% are singletons. Comment on this clonotype: What it recognizes is unknown.

This specimen was CD4+ T cells from blood, cultured in vitro, taken before SARS-CoV-2 vaccination. The clonotype comes from a human donor who had recovered from COVID-19.

The CDR3 bases are TGTGCCAGTAGTAGCCGGGCAGCCACCGGGGAGCTGTTTTTT. Protein product: CASSSRAATGELFF. The chain links TRBV19 to TRBJ2-2; no clear D. The V end was cut by 4 bases, the J end by 4 bases, with 10 bases between. The CDR3 has 14 residues. The germline V gene encodes CDR1 LNHDA and CDR2 SQIVND (reference sequence).